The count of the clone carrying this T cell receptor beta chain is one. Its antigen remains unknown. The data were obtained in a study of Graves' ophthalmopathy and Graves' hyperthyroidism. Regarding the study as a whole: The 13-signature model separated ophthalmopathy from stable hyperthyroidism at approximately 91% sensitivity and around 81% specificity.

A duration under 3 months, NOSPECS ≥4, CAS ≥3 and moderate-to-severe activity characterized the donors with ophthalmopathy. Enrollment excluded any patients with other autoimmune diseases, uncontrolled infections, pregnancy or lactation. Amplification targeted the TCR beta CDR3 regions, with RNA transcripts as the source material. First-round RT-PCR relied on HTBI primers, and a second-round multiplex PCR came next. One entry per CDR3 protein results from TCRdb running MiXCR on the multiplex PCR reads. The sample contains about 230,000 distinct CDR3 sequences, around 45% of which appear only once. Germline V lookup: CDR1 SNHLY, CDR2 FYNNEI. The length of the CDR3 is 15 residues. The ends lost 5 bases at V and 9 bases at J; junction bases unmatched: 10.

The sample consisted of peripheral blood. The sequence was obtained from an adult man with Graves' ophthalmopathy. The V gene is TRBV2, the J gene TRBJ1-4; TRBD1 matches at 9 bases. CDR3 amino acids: CASSSGTGSWKKLFF. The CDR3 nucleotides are TGTGCCAGCAGTTCCGGGACAGGGTCTTGGAAAAAACTGTTTTTT.